Below are 32 T cell receptor beta chains sequenced from a single sample in a study of cytomegalovirus exposure and HLA in healthy donors. The PCR had 60 Vbeta and 13 Jbeta primers. Produced via immunoSEQ multiplex PCR; TCRdb's table is partial and in-frame only. In the table there are 35,000 to 55,000 clones, roughly 51% of which are singletons. The sequencing sample was made of PBMCs. These receptors were obtained from a man between 60 and 75 years old in good health and CMV-seronegative.

This chain links TRBV30 with TRBJ2-3, with 12 bases aligning to TRBD2. Germline CDR1 reads GTSNPN; CDR2 reads SVGIG (reference sequence). This CDR3 is 16 amino acids long. The ends lost 3 bases at V and 5 bases at J; junction bases unmatched: 9. In DNA form, the CDR3 reads TGTGCCTGGAGACTAGCGGGAGGATATTGGGGAGATACGCAGTATTTT. The encoded protein is CAWRLAGGYWGDTQYF.

In this sample, this clone turned up a few times. The chain recombines TRBV5-4 with TRBJ2-3; 12 bases are shared with TRBD1. Germline trimming cut 9 bases from V and 4 bases from J; bases unmatched to any gene: 3. Germline assignment: CDR1 SGHNT and CDR2 YYREEE (reference sequence). The CDR3 loop spans 13 amino acids. The CDR3 sequence: CATGTGGADTQYF. Written as DNA, the CDR3 is TGTGCCACCGGGACAGGGGGCGCAGATACGCAGTATTTT.

The chain recombines TRBV6-1 with TRBJ1-2; the D gene is possibly TRBD1 (5 bases). V dropped 0 bases and J dropped 8 bases, with 19 bases sitting between them. CDR3 size: 16 residues. CDR1 MNHNS and CDR2 SASEGT come from the germline V gene. CDR3 residues: CASSEARWSAGHGYTF. For the CDR3, the DNA is TGTGCCAGCAGTGAAGCGAGGTGGTCGGCAGGGCACGGCTACACCTTC.

V gene TRBV11-1 combines with J gene TRBJ2-5, with 8 bases that match TRBD2. V lost 2 bases, J lost 5 bases, and 7 bases stayed unmatched. The CDR3 spans 15 residues. CDR1 is SGHAT and CDR2 is FQDESV in the germline V gene (reference sequence). The CDR3 sequence: CASSLNSGAGETQYF. Written as DNA, the CDR3 is TGTGCCAGCAGCTTAAATAGCGGGGCGGGGGAGACCCAGTACTTC.

The rearrangement joins TRBV4-1 to TRBJ2-7; D is ambiguous. Trimming took off 4 bases at V and 1 base at J, with 11 bases between the two ends. The length of the CDR3 is 14 residues. Germline CDR1 and CDR2: MGHRA and YSYEKL. CDR3 coding DNA: TGCGCCAGCAGCCGAAACGCGGAATCCTACGAGCAGTACTTC. Its translation is CASSRNAESYEQYF.

The chain uses TRBV5-1 and TRBJ2-1, with 13 bases identical to TRBD2. CDR3 length: 15 residues. Trimming cost V 3 bases and J 8 bases; bases outside gene matches: 5. Germline lookup yields CDR1 SGHRS and CDR2 YFSETQ. The CDR3 sequence: CASSYRTSGSDEQFF. The CDR3 coding sequence is TGCGCCAGCAGCTACCGGACTAGCGGGAGTGATGAGCAGTTCTTC.

The chain recombines TRBV7-3 with TRBJ1-1, with D hard to call. The germline V gene encodes CDR1 SGHTA and CDR2 FQGTGA. There are 14 residues in the CDR3. Trimming pared 0 bases from V and 1 base from J, leaving 6 bases between. DNA of the CDR3: TGTGCCAGCAGCTTAACACGGGAGAACACTGAAGCTTTCTTT. As protein: CASSLTRENTEAFF.

This clone came up a few times. The V and J genes are TRBV5-1 and TRBJ1-2; 9 bases fit TRBD1. V trimming: 4 bases; J trimming: 7 bases; junction bases outside the gene matches: 14. Germline loops: CDR1 SGHRS, CDR2 YFSETQ. This CDR3 is built from 16 residues. The CDR3 is CASSEAGTGIYGGYTF. Written as DNA, the CDR3 is TGCGCCAGCAGCGAAGCCGGGACAGGGATTTATGGTGGCTACACCTTC.

This chain links TRBV30 with TRBJ2-7; 14 bases fit TRBD2. The J segment lost 4 bases and the V segment lost 5 bases, leaving 4 bases of the junction unmatched. Germline V gene sequence: CDR1 GTSNPN, CDR2 SVGIG (reference sequence). This CDR3 spans 14 amino acids. CDR3 nucleotide sequence: TGTGCCTGGTCTGGACTAGCGGGAGGATACGAGCAGTACTTC. This encodes CAWSGLAGGYEQYF.

The chain uses TRBV5-4 and TRBJ2-7; 9 bases map to TRBD1. The CDR3 length is 14 residues. The V segment lost 2 bases and the J segment 3 bases; nucleotides outside the gene matches: 3. Germline V gene data show CDR1 as SGHNT and CDR2 as YYREEE (reference sequence). CDR3 amino acids: CASSFPGQGYEQYF. CDR3 nucleotides: TGTGCCAGCAGCTTCCCGGGACAGGGCTACGAGCAGTACTTC.

V and J are TRBV28 and TRBJ1-1; D uncertain. CDR3 length: 13 residues. The germline V gene has CDR1 MDHEN and CDR2 SYDVKM. Trimming stripped 5 bases from V and 1 base from J, with 8 bases between. CDR3 protein: CASSQTGNTEAFF. CDR3 bases: TGTGCCAGCAGTCAGACGGGGAACACTGAAGCTTTCTTT.

The chain employs TRBV23-1 and TRBJ2-7; 10 bases are shared with TRBD2. TRBV23-1 carries the ORF label, with uncertain function. The ends lost 4 bases at V and 4 bases at J; junction bases unmatched: 4. This CDR3 comprises 14 residues. The chain's CDR3 is CASSLSGRAYEQYF. In DNA, the CDR3 is TGCGCCAGCAGTCTGAGCGGGAGGGCGTACGAGCAGTACTTC.

This clone has only a few counts. V and J are TRBV11-1 and TRBJ1-1; maybe TRBD1 (5 bases). V lost 1 base, J lost 10 bases, and 13 bases lay in between. Germline loops: CDR1 SGHAT, CDR2 FQDESV (reference sequence). The CDR3 spans 13 residues. The CDR3 reads CASSLVHQGPAFF. In DNA form, the CDR3 reads TGTGCCAGCAGCTTAGTTCATCAGGGCCCAGCTTTCTTT.

The J gene is TRBJ1-1, the V gene TRBV9, with 8 bases aligning to TRBD1. Unmatched junction bases numbered 6, after V lost 4 bases and J lost 7 bases. CDR3 length: 13 amino acids. The germline CDR1 and CDR2 sequences are SGDLS and YYNGEE. CDR3 DNA sequence: TGTGCCAGCAGCCCTATCGGACAGGGTGAAGCTTTCTTT. It encodes CASSPIGQGEAFF.

The gene calls are TRBV18 and TRBJ1-1; TRBD1 might be the D (6 bases). Germline V gives CDR1 KGHSH, CDR2 LQKENI. Trimming stripped 4 bases from V and 5 bases from J, with 17 bases between. The CDR3 loop spans 15 amino acids. The CDR3 is CASSLKGGGKTEAFF. As DNA, the CDR3 is TGTGCCAGCTCACTGAAGGGGGGAGGGAAAACTGAAGCTTTCTTT. Using reference TRBV18 and TRBJ1-1 for the parts outside the CDR3, the full variable domain is NAGVMQNPRHLVRRRGQEARLRCSPMKGHSHVYWYRQLPEEGLKFMVYLQKENIIDESGMPKERFSAEFPKEGPSILRIQQVVRGDSAAYFCASSLKGGGKTEAFFGQGTRLTVV.

The chain combines TRBV7-2 with TRBJ2-4; possibly TRBD1 for D (5 bases). The CDR3 has 16 amino acids. V dropped 5 bases and J dropped 0 bases, with 14 bases sitting between them. In germline, CDR1 is SGHTA, CDR2 FQGNSA. This CDR3 is CASSAEGAQAKNIQYF. CDR3 DNA sequence: TGTGCCAGCAGCGCCGAAGGGGCACAAGCCAAAAACATTCAGTACTTC.

The J gene is TRBJ2-3, the V gene TRBV30; TRBD2 is a possible D gene (5 bases). V lost 0 bases and J 2 bases, leaving 12 bases between the germline ends. From germline, CDR1 is GTSNPN and CDR2 SVGIG (reference sequence). CDR3 length: 15 amino acids. Here the CDR3 DNA reads TGTGCCTGGAGTGTAGGGCTAGCCAACACAGATACGCAGTATTTT. This gives the protein CAWSVGLANTDTQYF.

The gene calls are TRBV4-1 and TRBJ2-7, with 11 bases that match TRBD2. The CDR3 contains 19 residues. CDR1 is MGHRA, CDR2 YSYEKL, per germline. V dropped 4 bases and J dropped 1; count of bases not matched to a gene: 15. CDR3 protein: CASSRLRVAGGHLSYEQYF. The CDR3 DNA reads TGCGCCAGCAGCCGCCTAAGGGTAGCGGGAGGGCATTTGTCCTACGAGCAGTACTTC.

This sequence joins TRBV18 and TRBJ1-5; possibly TRBD1 for D (6 bases). Trimming left V 3 bases short and J 7 bases short, with 16 bases between. CDR1 KGHSH and CDR2 LQKENI come from the germline V gene. The CDR3 is made up of 15 amino acids. This CDR3 reads CASSPDRGAGQPQHF. CDR3 sequence (DNA): TGTGCCAGCTCACCTGATCGGGGGGCCGGCCAGCCCCAGCATTTT.

J is TRBJ2-3 and V is TRBV7-2; 14 bases are shared with TRBD2. CDR1 and CDR2 (germline): SGHTA, FQGNSA. With 3 bases clipped from V and 2 bases from J, the junction kept 7 bases outside the gene matches. The CDR3 is 18 amino acids. The CDR3 DNA is TGTGCCAGCAGCTTTCTCGGACTAGCGGGAGGCCCCACAGATACGCAGTATTTT. It encodes CASSFLGLAGGPTDTQYF.

The V and J genes are TRBV9 and TRBJ1-1; D perhaps matches TRBD1 (6 bases). V was trimmed by 1 base and J by 4 bases, leaving 8 bases between them. In germline, CDR1 is SGDLS, CDR2 YYNGEE. This CDR3 is built from 13 residues. This CDR3 reads CASSVSRGTEAFF. As DNA, the CDR3 is TGTGCCAGCAGCGTAAGCAGGGGCACTGAAGCTTTCTTT.

This clone came up once. The chain has TRBV19 and TRBJ2-2; the D is unclear. V lost 3 bases and J 6 bases, leaving 11 bases between the germline ends. CDR1 is LNHDA, CDR2 SQIVND, per germline (reference sequence). The CDR3 consists of 14 residues. This CDR3 is CASSMRSRSGELFF. The CDR3 bases are TGTGCCAGTAGTATGCGGTCGAGGTCCGGGGAGCTGTTTTTT.

This clone has just a few counts. The CDR3 sequence: CASRLAGTSGLSVETQYF. CDR3 sequence (DNA): TGTGCCAGCAGACTGGCCGGGACTAGCGGCTTGAGCGTAGAGACCCAGTACTTC. The V and J genes are TRBV7-8 and TRBJ2-5; 11 nucleotides align to TRBD2. The germline V gene encodes CDR1 SGHVS and CDR2 FQNEAQ. CDR3 length: 18 amino acids. The J segment lost 4 bases and the V segment lost 6 bases, leaving 16 bases of the junction unmatched.

V and J are TRBV19 and TRBJ2-7, with TRBD2 identical over 10 bases. The length of the CDR3 is 14 residues. The J segment lost 3 bases and the V segment lost 6 bases, leaving 5 bases of the junction unmatched. Germline CDR1 LNHDA, CDR2 SQIVND (reference sequence). The CDR3 nucleotides read TGTGCCAGTAGCCTAACTAGCGGGATCTACGAGCAGTACTTC. This gives the protein CASSLTSGIYEQYF.

This chain links TRBV5-8 with TRBJ1-3; TRBD1 might be the D (6 bases). This CDR3 contains 16 residues. V was cut by 7 bases and J by 0 bases, with 17 bases left in between. Germline V gene lookup returns CDR1 SGHTS and CDR2 YDEGEE. CDR3 sequence (DNA): TGTGCCAGCGGCGAGGACAGCGCCTTCTCTGGAAACACCATATATTTT. Encoded protein: CASGEDSAFSGNTIYF.

This CDR3 is CATKGDRRSYEQYF. CDR3 DNA: TGTGCCACCAAAGGGGACAGGCGATCCTACGAGCAGTACTTC. V usage is TRBV2 and J usage is TRBJ2-7, with 8 bases lining up with TRBD1. The J segment lost 1 base and the V segment lost 10 bases, leaving 9 bases of the junction unmatched. Germline V gives CDR1 SNHLY, CDR2 FYNNEI. This CDR3 is 14 amino acids long. Together with reference TRBV2 and TRBJ2-7, the CDR3 gives the full variable domain: EPEVTQTPSHQVTQMGQEVILRCVPISNHLYFYWYRQILGQKVEFLVSFYNNEISEKSEIFDDQFSVERPDGSNFTLKIRSTKLEDSAMYFCATKGDRRSYEQYFGPGTRLTVT.

V usage is TRBV25-1 and J usage is TRBJ1-1, with D unresolved. CDR3 length equals 14 residues. Trimming took off 4 bases at V and 1 base at J, with 10 bases between the two ends. In germline, CDR1 is MGHDK, CDR2 SYGVNS. The CDR3 sequence is CASSGVGPNTEAFF. The CDR3 nucleotides read TGTGCCAGCAGTGGGGTGGGCCCGAACACTGAAGCTTTCTTT.

The V and J genes are TRBV10-3 and TRBJ2-7; 7 positions match TRBD1. Germline values: CDR1 ENHRY, CDR2 SYGVKD. The V segment lost 2 bases and the J segment 3 bases; nucleotides outside the gene matches: 1. The CDR3 covers 13 residues. This CDR3 is CAISETGDYEQYF. The CDR3 region has the DNA TGTGCCATCAGTGAGACAGGGGACTACGAGCAGTACTTC.

The chain recombines TRBV2 with TRBJ1-4; unclear D gene. CDR3 size: 16 residues. Germline CDR1 reads SNHLY; CDR2 reads FYNNEI. Trimming pared 3 bases from V and 2 bases from J, leaving 13 bases between. CDR3 sequence reads: CASSESGDSTNEKLFF. CDR3 bases: TGTGCCAGCAGTGAGTCTGGCGACTCGACTAATGAAAAACTGTTTTTT.

This chain joins TRBV9 and TRBJ2-1, with 7 bases identical to TRBD2. The junction had 7 bases not matched to a gene; V was cut back by 0 bases and J by 7 bases. This CDR3 is 15 amino acids long. Germline assignment: CDR1 SGDLS and CDR2 YYNGEE. The CDR3 protein is CASSVAAGVGNEQFF. The CDR3 coding sequence is TGTGCCAGCAGCGTAGCTGCGGGAGTGGGAAATGAGCAGTTCTTC.

The genes are TRBV7-9 and TRBJ2-7; TRBD1 might be the D (5 bases). V lost 1 base to trimming and J lost 2 bases, with 15 bases between them. The CDR3 loop spans 16 amino acids. Germline V gene sequence: CDR1 SEHNR, CDR2 FQNEAQ (reference sequence). The chain's CDR3 is CASSLGARQGAYEQYF. Here the CDR3 DNA reads TGTGCCAGCAGCTTAGGGGCGCGGCAGGGCGCCTACGAGCAGTACTTC.

This clone was detected a few times. V is TRBV2 and J is TRBJ2-1, with 8 bases that match TRBD2. V shed 11 bases, J shed 2 bases, and the junction held 8 bases outside the gene matches. This CDR3 spans 14 amino acids. Germline lookup yields CDR1 SNHLY and CDR2 FYNNEI. The CDR3 loop is CAGRAGGAYNEQFF. For the CDR3, the DNA is TGTGCCGGTCGGGCGGGGGGCGCCTACAATGAGCAGTTCTTC.